Listed below are T cell receptor beta chains from one sample, sequenced in a study of blood T cell repertoires in COVID-19. TCRdb's table, derived via immunoSEQ multiplex PCR, lists solely in-frame clones and lacks some. The sample lists roughly 200,000 clones; approximately 86% were seen once. The specimen sequenced was PBMCs or T cells enriched from blood (not recorded which). These receptors were obtained from a woman in her thirties who had been exposed to COVID-19. CDR3s include the opening cysteine and the closing phenylalanine or tryptophan. D genes are given only for firm matches. Clone size is given for some rows only: seen once, a few or many times, or a class if the clone is expanded.

CDR3aa,CDR3nt,v_gene,d_gene,j_gene,abundance,len
CASSQEPARVNQPQHF,TGCGCCAGCAGCCAAGAGCCCGCCAGGGTCAATCAGCCCCAGCATTTT,TRBV4-1,-,TRBJ1-5,-,16
CSGIQNYGYTF,TGCAGCGGAATTCAGAACTATGGCTACACCTTC,TRBV29-1,-,TRBJ1-2,-,11
CASSLQVDEQYF,TGTGCCAGCAGCTTACAGGTGGACGAGCAGTACTTC,TRBV5-6,-,TRBJ2-7,-,12
CASSPREETQYF,TGTGCCAGCAGCCCCCGAGAAGAGACCCAGTACTTC,TRBV3-1/TRBV3-2,-,TRBJ2-5,once,12
CASRTQRGGLPDTQYF,TGCGCCAGCAGAACACAGCGGGGGGGCCTTCCAGATACGCAGTATTTT,TRBV5-1,TRBD2,TRBJ2-3,-,16
CAWSVGEQLAKNIQYF,TGTGCCTGGAGTGTAGGAGAACAACTAGCCAAAAACATTCAGTACTTC,TRBV30,-,TRBJ2-4,-,16
CASSRTGGRSLAGELFF,TGTGCCAGCAGCCGGACAGGCGGTCGTAGTCTCGCCGGGGAGCTGTTTTTT,TRBV3-1/TRBV3-2,TRBD1,TRBJ2-2,-,17
CASSVRAQGPKEAFF,TGTGCCAGCAGCGTAAGGGCACAGGGACCTAAAGAAGCTTTCTTT,TRBV9,-,TRBJ1-1,once,15
CASSHGTGGPEAFF,TGTGCCAGCAGCCACGGGACAGGCGGACCTGAAGCTTTCTTT,TRBV3-1/TRBV3-2,TRBD1,TRBJ1-1,few,14
CASSRAAENSPLHF,TGTGCCAGTAGTAGGGCAGCCGAGAATTCACCCCTCCACTTT,TRBV19,-,TRBJ1-6,-,14
CASSYGAGTYNEQFF,TGTGCCAGCAGTTACGGTGCGGGCACATACAATGAGCAGTTCTTC,TRBV6-2/TRBV6-3,-,TRBJ2-1,-,15
CASSCRTVQSNQPQHF,TGTGCCAGCAGCTGTCGGACAGTCCAGAGCAATCAGCCCCAGCATTTT,TRBV5-4,-,TRBJ1-5,-,16
CASSNYAGTGTDTQYF,TGTGCCAGTAGCAATTATGCCGGGACAGGGACAGATACGCAGTATTTT,TRBV19,TRBD1,TRBJ2-3,-,16
CASSLEGSNSPLHF,TGCGCCAGCAGCTTGGAGGGGTCAAACTCACCCCTCCACTTT,TRBV5-1,-,TRBJ1-6,-,14
CASSRQGASYEQYF,TGTGCCAGCAGTAGACAGGGGGCTTCCTACGAGCAGTACTTC,TRBV6-5,TRBD1,TRBJ2-7,-,14
CASSYNYEQYF,TGTGCCAGCAGTTACAACTACGAGCAGTACTTC,TRBV2,-,TRBJ2-7,-,11
CASSEIRGEEKLFF,TGTGCCAGCAGTGAGATTCGGGGTGAGGAAAAACTGTTTTTT,TRBV2,-,TRBJ1-4,-,14
CATSDLTGDYGYTF,TGTGCCACCAGTGATTTGACAGGGGACTATGGCTACACCTTC,TRBV24-1,TRBD1,TRBJ1-2,once,14
CASRRGDTQYF,TGTGCCAGCAGACGCGGGGATACGCAGTATTTT,TRBV3-1/TRBV3-2,-,TRBJ2-3,once,11
CATSETGYGYTF,TGTGCCACCAGTGAGACAGGGTATGGCTACACCTTC,TRBV24-1,TRBD1,TRBJ1-2,-,12
CASSVGGGQGTDTQYF,TGTGCCAGCAGCGTGGGTGGGGGACAGGGGACAGATACGCAGTATTTT,TRBV9,TRBD1,TRBJ2-3,-,16
CSVGTGGGTEAFF,TGCAGCGTAGGGACAGGGGGAGGAACTGAAGCTTTCTTT,TRBV29-1,TRBD1,TRBJ1-1,-,13
CASGLGQAASYEQYF,TGTGCTAGTGGTTTGGGACAGGCGGCCTCCTACGAGCAGTACTTC,TRBV12-5,-,TRBJ2-7,-,15
CASSHDSHRGRPSSTDTQYF,TGTGCCAGCAGTCACGACAGTCACAGAGGAAGGCCCTCTAGCACAGATACGCAGTATTTT,TRBV6-2/TRBV6-3,-,TRBJ2-3,-,20
CASSSQDDQPQHF,TGTGCCAGCAGTTCACAGGACGATCAGCCCCAGCATTTT,TRBV2,-,TRBJ1-5,-,13
CASRIGGGNQPQHF,TGTGCCAGCAGAATAGGCGGAGGCAATCAGCCCCAGCATTTT,TRBV2,-,TRBJ1-5,-,14
CASSYPTSSYEQYF,TGTGCCAGCAGTTACCCAACGAGCTCCTACGAGCAGTACTTC,TRBV6-6,-,TRBJ2-7,-,14
CSASPRHPAGAYNEQFF,TGCAGTGCTAGTCCTCGACACCCAGCGGGGGCCTACAATGAGCAGTTCTTC,TRBV20-1,TRBD2,TRBJ2-1,few,17
CASSLTGPDYGYTF,TGCGCCAGCAGCTTGACAGGCCCTGACTATGGCTACACCTTC,TRBV5-1,-,TRBJ1-2,-,14
CATSYGWVGPSNQPQHF,TGTGCCACCAGCTACGGATGGGTTGGGCCTTCTAATCAGCCCCAGCATTTT,TRBV15,-,TRBJ1-5,-,17
CATATGSTDTQYF,TGTGCCACCGCTACGGGTAGCACAGATACGCAGTATTTT,TRBV24-1,-,TRBJ2-3,-,13
CASSLGFSGSGYEQYF,TGTGCCAGCAGCTTGGGGTTTTCGGGTTCCGGATACGAGCAGTACTTC,TRBV5-5,-,TRBJ2-7,-,16
CAIGDITDTQYF,TGTGCCATCGGGGACATCACAGATACGCAGTATTTT,TRBV10-3,-,TRBJ2-3,-,12
CASRPNRDRGYEQYF,TGTGCCAGCAGACCCAACCGGGACAGGGGCTACGAGCAGTACTTC,TRBV2,TRBD1,TRBJ2-7,-,15
CASSIMGTATTNYGYTF,TGTGCCAGTAGTATAATGGGGACAGCAACCACTAACTATGGCTACACCTTC,TRBV19,TRBD1,TRBJ1-2,-,17
CASSPVEQGALISGNTIYF,TGTGCCAGCAGCCCCGTGGAACAGGGGGCACTGATCTCTGGAAACACCATATATTTT,TRBV9,TRBD1,TRBJ1-3,-,19
CASSSWGGSVLQEQYF,TGTGCCAGCAGTTCCTGGGGAGGGTCAGTGCTACAAGAGCAGTACTTC,TRBV6-2/TRBV6-3,TRBD2,TRBJ2-7,-,16
CAWSRTVNQPQHF,TGTGCCTGGAGTAGGACAGTGAATCAGCCCCAGCATTTT,TRBV30,-,TRBJ1-5,few,13
CASRTGAYGYTF,TGTGCCAGTAGGACAGGGGCCTATGGCTACACCTTC,TRBV2,TRBD1,TRBJ1-2,-,12
CAIREQEQYF,TGTGCCATCAGAGAGCAGGAGCAGTACTTC,TRBV10-3,-,TRBJ2-7,-,10
CASSLREGGGELFF,TGCGCCAGCAGTCTTAGGGAAGGGGGTGGGGAACTGTTTTTT,TRBV23-1,-,TRBJ1-4,-,14
CASSAGTGGRYTF,TGTGCCAGCAGTGCGGGGACAGGGGGACGCTACACCTTC,TRBV27,TRBD1,TRBJ1-2,-,13
CASSFWPAGGYGYTF,TGTGCCAGCAGCTTCTGGCCAGCCGGGGGGTATGGCTACACCTTC,TRBV7-8,-,TRBJ1-2,-,15
CASSLAGGGDYEQYF,TGCGCCAGCAGCTTGGCTGGCGGGGGGGACTACGAGCAGTACTTC,TRBV5-1,TRBD2,TRBJ2-7,-,15
CASSQWTGGREANVLTF,TGTGCCAGCAGCCAATGGACAGGGGGCCGGGAGGCCAACGTCCTGACTTTC,TRBV3-1/TRBV3-2,TRBD1,TRBJ2-6,-,17
CASSLGQGYQPQHF,TGTGCCAGCAGTTTAGGTCAGGGGTATCAGCCCCAGCATTTT,TRBV27,-,TRBJ1-5,-,14
CASSLWTSVTDTQYF,TGTGCCAGCAGCTTGTGGACTAGCGTGACAGATACGCAGTATTTT,TRBV7-6,TRBD2,TRBJ2-3,-,15
CASSAEGVAGSPLHF,TGTGCCAGCTCAGCTGAGGGGGTAGCGGGTTCACCCCTCCACTTT,TRBV18,-,TRBJ1-6,-,15
CASSSGQGANEQFF,TGTGCCAGCAGTTCTGGACAGGGGGCTAATGAGCAGTTCTTC,TRBV2,TRBD1,TRBJ2-1,-,14
CASSQGGTGNQPQHF,TGTGCCAGCAGCCAAGGGGGGACAGGCAATCAGCCCCAGCATTTT,TRBV3-1/TRBV3-2,TRBD1,TRBJ1-5,few,15
CASSQRTGGTGELFF,TGTGCCAGCTCACAACGGACAGGGGGCACCGGGGAGCTGTTTTTT,TRBV18,TRBD1,TRBJ2-2,-,15
CASSLWQGLDYGYTF,TGTGCCAGCAGCTTGTGGCAGGGGCTGGACTATGGCTACACCTTC,TRBV5-6,-,TRBJ1-2,-,15
CASSPQRSYSGNTIYF,TGTGCCAGCTCACCACAGCGAAGCTACTCTGGAAACACCATATATTTT,TRBV18,-,TRBJ1-3,few,16
CASSSRGSQTTNTGELFF,TGTGCCAGCAGCTCACGGGGGTCTCAGACAACGAACACCGGGGAGCTGTTTTTT,TRBV7-9,-,TRBJ2-2,-,18
CATSDPGTEDTQYF,TGTGCCACCAGTGACCCTGGGACAGAAGATACGCAGTATTTT,TRBV24-1,TRBD1,TRBJ2-3,-,14
CASSRTQVDYGYTF,TGTGCCAGCTCACGAACACAGGTGGACTATGGCTACACCTTC,TRBV18,-,TRBJ1-2,-,14
CSASAGRDEKLFF,TGCAGTGCTAGTGCCGGGCGGGATGAAAAACTGTTTTTT,TRBV20-1,-,TRBJ1-4,-,13
CASRAGIGGTEAFF,TGTGCCAGTAGAGCGGGAATAGGAGGCACTGAAGCTTTCTTT,TRBV19,-,TRBJ1-1,-,14
CASSLMGDSNEKLFF,TGTGCCAGCAGCTTGATGGGGGACAGTAATGAAAAACTGTTTTTT,TRBV5-5,TRBD1,TRBJ1-4,once,15